Listed below are T cell receptor beta chains from one sample, sequenced in a study of blood T cells in healthy people across ages. TCRdb re-derived calls from the 5' RACE reads in MiXCR, one entry per CDR3 protein. The sample records around 1.5 million distinct CDR3 sequences, about 35% being singletons. The sequenced sample consisted of blood. The source is a woman aged 25 to 39 in good health. Each CDR3 is given with its conserved first and last residue. The D gene is left open where the match is weak. The size of a clone is reported for some rows only, either as once, few or many, or as a class for expanded clones.

V gene	clone size	J gene	D gene	CDR3 protein	CDR3 DNA
TRBV27	.	TRBJ2-3	TRBD2	CASSFWSLAGVMDTQYF	TGTGCCAGCAGTTTCTGGTCTCTAGCGGGAGTGATGGATACGCAGTATTTT
TRBV7-6	few	TRBJ2-7	.	CASSTTRDYEQYF	TGTGCCAGCAGCACTACTCGGGACTACGAGCAGTACTTC
TRBV20-1	many	TRBJ2-7	.	CSARGGGGSYEQYF	TGCAGTGCTAGAGGAGGGGGGGGTTCCTACGAGCAGTACTTC
TRBV7-9	.	TRBJ2-7	.	CASQMLGTNLTSSSYEQYF	TGTGCCAGCCAAATGTTGGGGACCAACCTAACTTCTAGCTCCTACGAGCAGTACTTC
TRBV5-8	.	TRBJ1-2	.	CASSVQVLVGGYTF	TGTGCCAGCAGCGTCCAGGTGTTAGTAGGAGGCTACACCTTC
TRBV20-1	.	TRBJ1-5	TRBD1	CSARGAGQGKGNQPQHF	TGCAGTGCTAGGGGGGCTGGACAGGGGAAGGGCAATCAGCCCCAGCATTTT
TRBV4-1	many	TRBJ2-1	TRBD2	CASSFPTGLAAYNEQFF	TGCGCCAGCAGCTTCCCGACGGGACTAGCGGCCTACAATGAGCAGTTCTTC
TRBV2	once	TRBJ2-7	TRBD2	CASMGGGREQYF	TGTGCCAGCATGGGCGGGGGTAGAGAGCAGTACTTC
TRBV7-3	.	TRBJ2-1	.	CASSLIGPDNEQFF	TGTGCCAGCAGCTTAATAGGACCAGACAATGAGCAGTTCTTC
TRBV29-1	.	TRBJ2-3	.	CSGGGGLTDTQYF	TGCAGTGGAGGCGGGGGCCTCACAGATACGCAGTATTTT
TRBV11-1	few	TRBJ2-3	.	CASSSYTGLVGVDTQYF	TGTGCCAGCAGCTCCTACACGGGACTTGTGGGAGTAGATACGCAGTATTTT
TRBV29-1	.	TRBJ2-7	TRBD2	CSVEDMSGRGQQYF	TGCAGCGTTGAGGACATGAGCGGGAGAGGGCAGCAGTACTTC
TRBV7-2	.	TRBJ2-1	.	CASSLDGRTPHNEQFF	TGTGCCAGCAGCTTAGATGGGCGAACCCCCCACAATGAGCAGTTCTTC
TRBV7-8	few	TRBJ2-5	.	CASSLRWTGDGGEETQYF	TGTGCCAGCAGCTTAAGGTGGACGGGGGACGGAGGAGAAGAGACCCAGTACTTC
TRBV2	few	TRBJ2-3	.	CASISGGGNTDTQYF	TGTGCCAGCATCTCCGGGGGAGGCAACACAGATACGCAGTATTTT
TRBV27	.	TRBJ2-3	.	CASSPRATGLPDTQYF	TGTGCCAGCAGTCCCCGTGCAACGGGGCTTCCGGATACGCAGTATTTT
TRBV5-1	.	TRBJ2-7	.	CASTPEARGLSYEQYF	TGCGCCAGCACCCCGGAGGCCAGAGGATTATCCTACGAGCAGTACTTC
TRBV29-1	many	TRBJ2-1	TRBD2	CSVEDSGDSDSYNEQFF	TGCAGCGTTGAGGATAGCGGGGACTCAGACTCCTACAATGAGCAGTTCTTC
TRBV14	few	TRBJ1-1	.	CASSHRRDRNTEAFF	TGTGCCAGCAGCCACCGCCGAGACAGGAACACTGAAGCTTTCTTT
TRBV28	.	TRBJ2-4	.	CASSLFPLDSSKRKNIQYF	TGTGCCAGCAGTTTATTCCCGCTGGACAGTTCCAAACGAAAAAACATTCAGTACTTC
TRBV6-5	.	TRBJ2-4	TRBD1	CASSYTGGWAKNIQYF	TGTGCCAGTAGTTACACAGGGGGATGGGCCAAAAACATTCAGTACTTC
TRBV29-1	.	TRBJ2-3	.	CSVVERGKSTDTQYF	TGCAGCGTTGTGGAAAGGGGGAAAAGCACAGATACGCAGTATTTT